This is a list of T cell receptor beta chains from one sample in a study of CD8 T cells in Susac syndrome. TCRdb reprocessed the immunoSEQ multiplex PCR reads with MiXCR, giving one entry per CDR3 protein. The data hold about 200,000 distinct CDR3 sequences, with 90% to 95% observed a single time. Sequencing input: CD4+ T cells from PBMCs. These receptors were obtained from a human donor in good health. CDR3s include the opening cysteine and the closing phenylalanine or tryptophan. Fields, in order: D gene, V gene, J gene, clone size, CDR3 DNA, CDR3 protein. D genes are given only for firm matches. A row's size may be missing; if present it is once, few, many or a size class.

d_call: NA; v_call: TRBV25-1; j_call: TRBJ2-3; clone_size: NA; cdr3_nt: TGTGCCAGCAGTGATTTTGTCAGAAGCACAGATACGCAGTATTTT; cdr3_aa: CASSDFVRSTDTQYF
d_call: NA; v_call: TRBV4-3; j_call: TRBJ1-5; clone_size: NA; cdr3_nt: TGCGCCAGCAGCCAAGATCCATCCAATCAGCCCCAGCATTTT; cdr3_aa: CASSQDPSNQPQHF
d_call: TRBD1; v_call: TRBV29-1; j_call: TRBJ2-3; clone_size: once; cdr3_nt: TGCAGCGTCGTACAGGGGGTAGGAACAGATACGCAGTATTTT; cdr3_aa: CSVVQGVGTDTQYF
d_call: TRBD1; v_call: TRBV12-3/TRBV12-4; j_call: TRBJ1-1; clone_size: NA; cdr3_nt: TGTGCCAGCGTCTCCGACTACGGACAGGGTAGGCGGGACACTGAAGCTTTCTTT; cdr3_aa: CASVSDYGQGRRDTEAFF
d_call: TRBD2; v_call: TRBV5-1; j_call: TRBJ2-1; clone_size: NA; cdr3_nt: TGCGCCAGCAGCTATCTAGCGGGAGGGCCCTCCTACAATGAGCAGTTCTTC; cdr3_aa: CASSYLAGGPSYNEQFF
d_call: NA; v_call: TRBV5-1; j_call: TRBJ1-1; clone_size: NA; cdr3_nt: TGCGCCAGCAGTCCAGGGGCGTTCACTGAAGCTTTCTTT; cdr3_aa: CASSPGAFTEAFF
d_call: TRBD1; v_call: TRBV12-3/TRBV12-4; j_call: TRBJ1-5; clone_size: NA; cdr3_nt: TGTGCCAGCAGTTTTGGGCAGGGACAGCAGCCCCAGCATTTT; cdr3_aa: CASSFGQGQQPQHF
d_call: TRBD1; v_call: TRBV29-1; j_call: TRBJ1-1; clone_size: few; cdr3_nt: TGCAGCGTTCTTGGACAGGGGGCAAGGAACACTGAAGCTTTTTTT; cdr3_aa: CSVLGQGARNTEAFF
d_call: NA; v_call: TRBV6-4; j_call: TRBJ2-3; clone_size: NA; cdr3_nt: TGTGCCAGCAGTGACTCGAACCAAGATACGCAGTATTTT; cdr3_aa: CASSDSNQDTQYF
d_call: NA; v_call: TRBV29-1; j_call: TRBJ1-1; clone_size: NA; cdr3_nt: TGCAGCGTTGGAACAGGAGTATCTGAAGCTTTCTTT; cdr3_aa: CSVGTGVSEAFF
d_call: TRBD2; v_call: TRBV12-3/TRBV12-4; j_call: TRBJ2-3; clone_size: NA; cdr3_nt: TGTGCCAGCAGACTAGCGGGGGCCGGCACAGATACGCAGTATTTT; cdr3_aa: CASRLAGAGTDTQYF
d_call: NA; v_call: TRBV29-1; j_call: TRBJ2-5; clone_size: NA; cdr3_nt: TGCAGCGTCGGACCCGGGACCCAACAAGAGACCCAGTACTTC; cdr3_aa: CSVGPGTQQETQYF
d_call: NA; v_call: TRBV7-9; j_call: TRBJ1-5; clone_size: NA; cdr3_nt: TGTGCCAGCAGCTTCAGTGTATATGGTCAGCCCCAGCATTTT; cdr3_aa: CASSFSVYGQPQHF
d_call: NA; v_call: TRBV20-1; j_call: TRBJ2-5; clone_size: NA; cdr3_nt: TGCAGTGCTAGAGATGCGGCTTTGCAGTACTTC; cdr3_aa: CSARDAALQYF
d_call: NA; v_call: TRBV30; j_call: TRBJ1-2; clone_size: NA; cdr3_nt: TGTGCTTCCCGAGGCAGGGACTATGGCTACACCTTC; cdr3_aa: CASRGRDYGYTF
d_call: NA; v_call: TRBV2; j_call: TRBJ2-2; clone_size: NA; cdr3_nt: TGTGCCACCCACCGACGTGGAGAAACCGGGGAGCTGTTTTTT; cdr3_aa: CATHRRGETGELFF
d_call: TRBD2; v_call: TRBV5-1; j_call: TRBJ2-1; clone_size: NA; cdr3_nt: TGCGCCAGCAGCTTGAACCCGGGACTAGCGGGAAGGAGTGAGCAGTTCTTC; cdr3_aa: CASSLNPGLAGRSEQFF
d_call: NA; v_call: TRBV7-9; j_call: TRBJ2-7; clone_size: NA; cdr3_nt: TGTGCCAGCAGCGAGGGCAGCCCCTACGAGCAGTACTTC; cdr3_aa: CASSEGSPYEQYF
d_call: NA; v_call: TRBV20-1; j_call: TRBJ2-7; clone_size: NA; cdr3_nt: TGCAGTGCTAGAGAGGACAGTCCACCCTACGAGCAGTACTTC; cdr3_aa: CSAREDSPPYEQYF
d_call: NA; v_call: TRBV3-1; j_call: TRBJ2-1; clone_size: NA; cdr3_nt: TGTGCCAGCAGCCAAGACTCCCGGGATTGGAATGAGCAGTTCTTC; cdr3_aa: CASSQDSRDWNEQFF
d_call: NA; v_call: TRBV21-1; j_call: TRBJ1-1; clone_size: NA; cdr3_nt: TGTGCCAGCAGCAAACGGACAACAGGGGGTTCCGGACCTGAAGCTTTCTTT; cdr3_aa: CASSKRTTGGSGPEAFF
d_call: NA; v_call: TRBV6-5; j_call: TRBJ1-1; clone_size: NA; cdr3_nt: TGTGCCTCCAGCAATGGGGCATCCACTGAAGCTTTCTTT; cdr3_aa: CASSNGASTEAFF
d_call: NA; v_call: TRBV2; j_call: TRBJ2-5; clone_size: NA; cdr3_nt: TGTGCCAGCGTGGAGGAAGAGACCCAGTACTTC; cdr3_aa: CASVEEETQYF
d_call: NA; v_call: TRBV12-3/TRBV12-4; j_call: TRBJ1-5; clone_size: once; cdr3_nt: TGTGCCAGCAGTTTACGGACCCCCACGGGACAGCCCCAGCATTTT; cdr3_aa: CASSLRTPTGQPQHF
d_call: TRBD2; v_call: TRBV3-1; j_call: TRBJ2-1; clone_size: NA; cdr3_nt: TGTGCCAGCTCTCGCGCGGGGGGGTACAATGAGCAGTTCTTC; cdr3_aa: CASSRAGGYNEQFF
d_call: NA; v_call: TRBV7-9; j_call: TRBJ1-2; clone_size: NA; cdr3_nt: TGTGCCAGCAGCTTAGCTGCAGGGGAGAACTATGGCTACACCTTC; cdr3_aa: CASSLAAGENYGYTF
d_call: NA; v_call: TRBV5-1; j_call: TRBJ1-4; clone_size: NA; cdr3_nt: TGCGCCAGCAGCTTGTCACCGCGCGGGACAACAAATGAAAAACTGTTTTTT; cdr3_aa: CASSLSPRGTTNEKLFF
d_call: NA; v_call: TRBV28; j_call: TRBJ1-1; clone_size: NA; cdr3_nt: TGTGCCAGCAGTGGACCGTCGAAGGGGACTGAAGCTTTCTTT; cdr3_aa: CASSGPSKGTEAFF
d_call: NA; v_call: TRBV29-1; j_call: TRBJ1-1; clone_size: NA; cdr3_nt: TGCAGCGTTCACGGACAGTTGAACACTGAAGCTTTCTTT; cdr3_aa: CSVHGQLNTEAFF
d_call: NA; v_call: TRBV29-1; j_call: TRBJ2-3; clone_size: NA; cdr3_nt: TGCAGCGCCACCAGGGGTAGCACAGATACGCAGTATTTT; cdr3_aa: CSATRGSTDTQYF
d_call: NA; v_call: TRBV25-1; j_call: TRBJ1-6; clone_size: NA; cdr3_nt: TGTGCCAGCAGTGAATTATTTTCTTTGACGGGTTTCTCAAATCCCCTCCACTTT; cdr3_aa: CASSELFSLTGFSNPLHF
d_call: NA; v_call: TRBV20-1; j_call: TRBJ2-5; clone_size: NA; cdr3_nt: TGCAGTGCTAGTGGTGGAAGCCAAGAGACCCAGTACTTC; cdr3_aa: CSASGGSQETQYF
d_call: NA; v_call: TRBV12-3/TRBV12-4; j_call: TRBJ2-1; clone_size: NA; cdr3_nt: TGTGCCAGCAGTTTAACCGGGACGACCTACAATGAGCAGTTCTTC; cdr3_aa: CASSLTGTTYNEQFF